The text below deals with one T cell receptor (beta chain). Its specificity is not known. The V gene's germline CDR1 is SGHNT and CDR2 YYREEE (reference sequence). The germline V and J ends were trimmed by 4 bases and 6 bases, with 16 bases remaining between them. The CDR3 runs to 15 residues. TCRdb ran MiXCR on the reads and lists one entry per CDR3 protein. This repertoire shows 310,000 or so distinct CDR3 sequences, 20% to 30% found once; its top ten account for roughly 15%. The sample is drawn from a study of T cell repertoires in cytomegalovirus infection. This receptor was obtained from a human donor in good health (CMV status not recorded). Some clones in this sample may be carry-over from other donors' samples. The material sequenced was cultured PBMCs, taken from culture after CMV antigen stimulation. The chain employs TRBV5-4 and TRBJ2-2, with D possibly called TRBD1 or TRBD2 (5 bases each). CDR3 in amino acids: CASSPELGVAGELFF. The CDR3 DNA reads as TGTGCCAGCAGCCCCGAATTGGGGGTTGCCGGGGAGCTGTTTTTT. The complete variable domain, with remaining parts taken from reference TRBV5-4 and TRBJ2-2, reads ETGVTQSPTHLIKTRGQQVTLRCSSQSGHNTVSWYQQALGQGPQFIFQYYREEENGRGNFPPRFSGLQFPNYSSELNVNALELDDSALYLCASSPELGVAGELFFGEGSRLTVL.